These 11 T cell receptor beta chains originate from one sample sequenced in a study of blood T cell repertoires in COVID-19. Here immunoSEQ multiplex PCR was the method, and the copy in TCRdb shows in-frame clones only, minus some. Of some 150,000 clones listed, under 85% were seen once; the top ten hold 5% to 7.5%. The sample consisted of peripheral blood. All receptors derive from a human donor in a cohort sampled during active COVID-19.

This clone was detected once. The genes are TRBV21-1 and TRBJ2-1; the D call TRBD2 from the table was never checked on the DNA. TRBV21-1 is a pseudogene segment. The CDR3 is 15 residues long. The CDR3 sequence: CASSIGAGAYNEQFF. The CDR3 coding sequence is TGTGCCAGCAGCATTGGAGCGGGGGCCTACAATGAGCAGTTCTTC.

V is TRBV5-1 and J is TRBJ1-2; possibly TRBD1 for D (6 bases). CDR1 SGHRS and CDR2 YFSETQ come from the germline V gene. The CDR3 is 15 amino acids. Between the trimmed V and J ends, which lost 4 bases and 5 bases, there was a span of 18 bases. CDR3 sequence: CASSPYSGDGYGYTF. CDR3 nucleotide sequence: TGCGCCAGCAGCCCCTACTCAGGGGATGGTTATGGCTACACCTTC.

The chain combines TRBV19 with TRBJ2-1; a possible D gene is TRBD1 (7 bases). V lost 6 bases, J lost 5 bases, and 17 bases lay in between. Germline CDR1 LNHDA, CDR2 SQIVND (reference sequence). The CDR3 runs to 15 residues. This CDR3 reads CASRMTGRLDNEQFF. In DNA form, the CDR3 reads TGTGCCAGTAGAATGACAGGGAGGTTGGACAATGAGCAGTTCTTC. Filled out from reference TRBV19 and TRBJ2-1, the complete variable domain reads DGGITQSPKYLFRKEGQNVTLSCEQNLNHDAMYWYRQDPGQGLRLIYYSQIVNDFQKGDIAEGYSVSREKKESFPLTVTSAQKNPTAFYLCASRMTGRLDNEQFFGPGTRLTVL.

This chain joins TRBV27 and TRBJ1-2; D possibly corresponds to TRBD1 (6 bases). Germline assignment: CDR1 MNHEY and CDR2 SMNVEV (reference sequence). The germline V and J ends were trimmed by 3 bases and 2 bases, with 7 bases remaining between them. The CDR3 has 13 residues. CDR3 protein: CASSFQGNYGYTF. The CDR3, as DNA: TGTGCCAGCAGTTTTCAGGGGAACTATGGCTACACCTTC.

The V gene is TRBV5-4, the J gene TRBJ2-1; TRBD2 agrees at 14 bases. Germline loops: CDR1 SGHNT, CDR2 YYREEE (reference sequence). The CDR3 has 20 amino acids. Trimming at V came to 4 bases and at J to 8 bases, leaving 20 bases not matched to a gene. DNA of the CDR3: TGTGCCAGCAGCCCCGCCCCGGGACTAGCGGGGGCCTCCCACGCTTATGAGCAGTTCTTC. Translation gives CASSPAPGLAGASHAYEQFF.

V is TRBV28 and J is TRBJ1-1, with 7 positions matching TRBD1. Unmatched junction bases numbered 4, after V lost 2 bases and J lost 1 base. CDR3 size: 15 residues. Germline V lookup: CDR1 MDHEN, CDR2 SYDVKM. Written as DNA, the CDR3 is TGTGCCAGCAGTTTAGGAGGGACAGCGAACACTGAAGCTTTCTTT. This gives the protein CASSLGGTANTEAFF.

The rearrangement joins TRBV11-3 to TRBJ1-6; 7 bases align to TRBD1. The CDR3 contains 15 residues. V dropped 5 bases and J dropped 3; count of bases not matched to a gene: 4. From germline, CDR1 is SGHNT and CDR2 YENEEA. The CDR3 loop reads CASSDGTDYNSPLHF. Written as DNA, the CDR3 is TGTGCCAGCAGCGACGGGACAGACTATAATTCACCCCTCCACTTT.

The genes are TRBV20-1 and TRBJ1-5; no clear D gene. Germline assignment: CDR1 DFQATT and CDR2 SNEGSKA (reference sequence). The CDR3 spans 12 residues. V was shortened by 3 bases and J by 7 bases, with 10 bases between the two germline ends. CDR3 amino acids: CSASIQQQPQHF. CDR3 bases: TGCAGTGCTAGTATACAGCAACAGCCCCAGCATTTT.

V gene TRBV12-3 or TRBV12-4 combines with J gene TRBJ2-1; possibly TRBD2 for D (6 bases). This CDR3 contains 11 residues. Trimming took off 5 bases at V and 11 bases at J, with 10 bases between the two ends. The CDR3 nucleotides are TGTGCCAGCAGTGGGACTCTCAAGCAGTTCTTC. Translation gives CASSGTLKQFF.

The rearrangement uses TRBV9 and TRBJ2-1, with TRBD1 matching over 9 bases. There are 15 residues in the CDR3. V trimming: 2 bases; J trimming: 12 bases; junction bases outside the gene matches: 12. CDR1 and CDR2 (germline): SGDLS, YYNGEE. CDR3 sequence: CASSVGQGWDSGQFF. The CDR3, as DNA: TGTGCCAGCAGCGTCGGACAGGGGTGGGACTCGGGGCAGTTCTTC.

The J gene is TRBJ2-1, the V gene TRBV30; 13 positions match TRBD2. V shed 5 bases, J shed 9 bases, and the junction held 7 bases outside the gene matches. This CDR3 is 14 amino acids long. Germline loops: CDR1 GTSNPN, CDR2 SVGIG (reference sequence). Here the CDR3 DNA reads TGTGCCTGGGATACTAGCGGGGGGGCGGGTGAGCAGTTCTTC. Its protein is CAWDTSGGAGEQFF. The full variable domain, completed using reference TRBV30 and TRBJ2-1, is SQTIHQWPATLVQPVGSPLSLECTVEGTSNPNLYWYRQAAGRGLQLLFYSVGIGQISSEVPQNLSASRPQDRQFILSSKKLLLSDSGFYLCAWDTSGGAGEQFFGPGTRLTVL.